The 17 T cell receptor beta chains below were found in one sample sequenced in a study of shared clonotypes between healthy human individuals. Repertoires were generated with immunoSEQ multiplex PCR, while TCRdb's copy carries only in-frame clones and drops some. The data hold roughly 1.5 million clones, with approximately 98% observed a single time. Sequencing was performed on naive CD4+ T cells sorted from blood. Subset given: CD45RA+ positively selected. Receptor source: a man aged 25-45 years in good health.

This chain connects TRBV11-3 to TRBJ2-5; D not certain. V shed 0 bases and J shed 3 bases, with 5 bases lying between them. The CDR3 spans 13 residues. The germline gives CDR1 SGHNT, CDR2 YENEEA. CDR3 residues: CASSLDIEETQYF. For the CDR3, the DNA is TGTGCCAGCAGCTTAGACATAGAAGAGACCCAGTACTTC. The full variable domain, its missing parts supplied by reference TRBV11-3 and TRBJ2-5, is EAGVVQSPRYKIIEKKQPVAFWCNPISGHNTLYWYLQNLGQGPELLIRYENEEAVDDSQLPKDRFSAERLKGVDSTLKIQPAELGDSAVYLCASSLDIEETQYFGPGTRLLVL.

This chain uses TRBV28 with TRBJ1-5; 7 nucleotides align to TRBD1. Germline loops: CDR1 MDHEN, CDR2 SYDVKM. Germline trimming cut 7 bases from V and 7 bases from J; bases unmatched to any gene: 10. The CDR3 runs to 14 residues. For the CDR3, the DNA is TGTGCCAGCACCGAGGGGGCGTTGGGACAGCCCCAGCATTTT. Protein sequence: CASTEGALGQPQHF.

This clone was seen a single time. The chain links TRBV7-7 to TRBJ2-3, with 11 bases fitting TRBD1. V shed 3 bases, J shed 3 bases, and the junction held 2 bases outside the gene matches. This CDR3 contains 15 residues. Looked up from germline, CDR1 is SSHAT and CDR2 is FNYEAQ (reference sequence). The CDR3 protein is CASSLGQGGTDTQYF. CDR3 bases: TGTGCCAGCAGCTTGGGACAGGGGGGGACAGATACGCAGTATTTT.

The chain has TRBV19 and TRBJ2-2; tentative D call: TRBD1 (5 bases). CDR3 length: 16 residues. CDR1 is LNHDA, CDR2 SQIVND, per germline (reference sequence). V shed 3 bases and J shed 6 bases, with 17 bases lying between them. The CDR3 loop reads CASSITPSGAAGELFF. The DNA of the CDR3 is TGTGCCAGTAGTATTACCCCCAGTGGGGCGGCCGGGGAGCTGTTTTTT.

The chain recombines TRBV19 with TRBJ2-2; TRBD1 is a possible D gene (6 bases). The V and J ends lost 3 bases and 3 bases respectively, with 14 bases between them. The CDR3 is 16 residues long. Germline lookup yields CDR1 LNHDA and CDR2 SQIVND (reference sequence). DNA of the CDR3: TGTGCCAGTAGTATCCTCCTGGGGGCGTACACCGGGGAGCTGTTTTTT. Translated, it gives CASSILLGAYTGELFF.

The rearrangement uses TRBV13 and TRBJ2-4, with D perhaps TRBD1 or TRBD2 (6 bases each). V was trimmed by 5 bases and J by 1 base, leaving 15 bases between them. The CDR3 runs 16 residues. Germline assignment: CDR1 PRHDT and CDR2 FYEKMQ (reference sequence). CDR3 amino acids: CASSEGGRRAKNIQYF. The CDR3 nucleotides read TGTGCCAGCAGCGAGGGGGGCCGGAGGGCCAAAAACATTCAGTACTTC.

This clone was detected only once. CDR3 residues: CASSFGPSGSASYEQYF. The CDR3 bases are TGCGCCAGCAGCTTTGGCCCCAGCGGGAGTGCATCCTACGAGCAGTACTTC. This sequence joins TRBV5-1 and TRBJ2-7; 8 bases map to TRBD2. Unmatched junction bases numbered 11, after V lost 2 bases and J lost 1 base. The V gene's germline CDR1 is SGHRS and CDR2 YFSETQ. CDR3 length equals 17 residues. The variable domain in full, with the rest retrieved from reference TRBV5-1 and TRBJ2-7, is KAGVTQTPRYLIKTRGQQVTLSCSPISGHRSVSWYQQTPGQGLQFLFEYFSETQRNKGNFPGRFSGRQFSNSRSEMNVSTLELGDSALYLCASSFGPSGSASYEQYFGPGTRLTVT.

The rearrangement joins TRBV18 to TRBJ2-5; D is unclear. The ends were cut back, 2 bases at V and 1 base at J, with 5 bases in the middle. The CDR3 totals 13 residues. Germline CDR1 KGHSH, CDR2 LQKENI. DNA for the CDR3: TGTGCCAGCTCACCATCCTCCCAAGAGACCCAGTACTTC. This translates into CASSPSSQETQYF.

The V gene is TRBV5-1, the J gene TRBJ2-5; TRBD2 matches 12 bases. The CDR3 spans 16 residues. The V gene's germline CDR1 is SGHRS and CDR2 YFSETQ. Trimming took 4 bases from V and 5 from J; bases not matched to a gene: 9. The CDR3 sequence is CASSLTSGSTRETQYF. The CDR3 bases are TGCGCCAGCAGCCTGACTAGCGGGAGTACAAGGGAGACCCAGTACTTC.

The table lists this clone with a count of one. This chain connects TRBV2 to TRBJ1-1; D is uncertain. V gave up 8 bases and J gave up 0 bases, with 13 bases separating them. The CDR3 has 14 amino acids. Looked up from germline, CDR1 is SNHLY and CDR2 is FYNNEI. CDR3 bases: TGTGCCAGCGGGAGGGAAGCGGTGAACACTGAAGCTTTCTTT. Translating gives CASGREAVNTEAFF.

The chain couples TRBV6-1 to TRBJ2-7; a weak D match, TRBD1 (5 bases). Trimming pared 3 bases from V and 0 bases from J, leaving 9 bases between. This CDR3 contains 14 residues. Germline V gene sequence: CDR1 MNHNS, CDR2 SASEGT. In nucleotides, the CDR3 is TGTGCCAGCAGTGAGTTTACAGGCTCCTACGAGCAGTACTTC. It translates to CASSEFTGSYEQYF.

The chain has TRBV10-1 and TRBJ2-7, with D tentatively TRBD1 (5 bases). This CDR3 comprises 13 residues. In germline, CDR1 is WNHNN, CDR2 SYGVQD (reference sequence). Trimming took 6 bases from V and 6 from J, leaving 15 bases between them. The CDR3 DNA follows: TGCGCCAGCAGCCTACAGGTGGAGAGCGAGCAGTACTTC. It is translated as CASSLQVESEQYF.

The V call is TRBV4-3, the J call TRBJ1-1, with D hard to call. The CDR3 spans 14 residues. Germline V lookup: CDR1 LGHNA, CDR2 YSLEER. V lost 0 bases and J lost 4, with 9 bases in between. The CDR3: CASSQDRVVTEAFF. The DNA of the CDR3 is TGCGCCAGCAGCCAAGATCGAGTGGTCACTGAAGCTTTCTTT.

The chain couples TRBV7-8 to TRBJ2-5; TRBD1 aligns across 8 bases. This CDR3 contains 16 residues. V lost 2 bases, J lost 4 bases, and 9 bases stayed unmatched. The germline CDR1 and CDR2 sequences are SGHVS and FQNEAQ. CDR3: CASSLLQGAGGETQYF. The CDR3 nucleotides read TGTGCCAGCAGCTTACTCCAGGGGGCTGGGGGAGAGACCCAGTACTTC.

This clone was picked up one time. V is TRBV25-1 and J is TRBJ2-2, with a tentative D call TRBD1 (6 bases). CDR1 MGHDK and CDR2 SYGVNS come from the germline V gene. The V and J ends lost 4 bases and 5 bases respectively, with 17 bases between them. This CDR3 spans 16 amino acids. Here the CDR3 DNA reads TGTGCCAGCAGTGCGGAAAACAGGGTCGGAACCGGGGAGCTGTTTTTT. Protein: CASSAENRVGTGELFF.

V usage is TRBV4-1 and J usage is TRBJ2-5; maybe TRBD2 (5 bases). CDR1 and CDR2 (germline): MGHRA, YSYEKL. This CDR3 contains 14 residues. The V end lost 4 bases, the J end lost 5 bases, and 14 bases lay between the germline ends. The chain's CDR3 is CASSPAFRGETQYF. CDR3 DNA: TGCGCCAGCAGCCCCGCCTTCCGAGGGGAGACCCAGTACTTC.

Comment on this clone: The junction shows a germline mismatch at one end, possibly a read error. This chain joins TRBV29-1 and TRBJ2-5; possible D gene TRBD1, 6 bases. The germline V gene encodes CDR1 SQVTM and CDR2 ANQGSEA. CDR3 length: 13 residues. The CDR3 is CSGEGQRQETQYF. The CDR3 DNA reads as TGCAGCGGTGAAGGACAGCGCCAAGAGACCCAGTACTTC.